This entry features one TCR beta chain sequence. With a much larger clone just one base away, this may be a read error. Other nucleotide sequences from this sample produce the same CDR3. This entry is derived from a study of shared clonotypes between healthy human individuals. This table comes from immunoSEQ multiplex PCR, and its TCRdb copy is limited to in-frame clones, with some not included. This sample has hundreds of thousands of clones, with about three quarters found just once. The CDR3 runs to 14 residues. The V and J ends lost 0 bases and 1 base respectively, with 4 bases between them. Germline V gene lookup returns CDR1 MGHRA and CDR2 YSYEKL.

This chain links TRBV4-1 with TRBJ1-5, with D unresolved. This sequence was found in a woman between 25 and 40 years old in good health. Specimen: memory CD4+ T cells sorted from blood. Specified subset: CD45RA-negative fraction. CDR3 sequence: CASSQDFSNQPQHF. In DNA, the CDR3 is TGCGCCAGCAGCCAAGATTTCAGCAATCAGCCCCAGCATTTT.